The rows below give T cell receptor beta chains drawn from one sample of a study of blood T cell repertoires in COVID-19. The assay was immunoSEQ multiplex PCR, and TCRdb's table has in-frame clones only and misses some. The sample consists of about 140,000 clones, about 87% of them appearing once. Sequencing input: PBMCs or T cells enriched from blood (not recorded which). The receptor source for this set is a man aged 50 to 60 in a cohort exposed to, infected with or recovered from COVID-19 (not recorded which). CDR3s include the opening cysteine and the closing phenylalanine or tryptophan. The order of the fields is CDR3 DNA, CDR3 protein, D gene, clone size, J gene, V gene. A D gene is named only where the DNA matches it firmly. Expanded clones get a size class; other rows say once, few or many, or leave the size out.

DNA: TGTGCCACCAGTCATAGCAATCAGCCCCAGCATTTT
CDR3: CATSHSNQPQHF
D: -
size: -
J: TRBJ1-5
V: TRBV15

DNA: TGTGCCAGCAGTGAAGGGACAGGGTGGAACATTCAGTACTTC
CDR3: CASSEGTGWNIQYF
D: TRBD1
size: -
J: TRBJ2-4
V: TRBV2

DNA: TGTGCCAGCAGGCCCGGGTCTGCAAACACTGAAGCTTTCTTT
CDR3: CASRPGSANTEAFF
D: -
size: -
J: TRBJ1-1
V: TRBV5-4

DNA: TGTGCCAGCAGCTTAGGGTTAGCGGGAGATACGCAGTATTTT
CDR3: CASSLGLAGDTQYF
D: TRBD2
size: -
J: TRBJ2-3
V: TRBV7-2

DNA: TGTGCCAGCAGCAGTTTTGACATTAAGGCTTTCTTT
CDR3: CASSSFDIKAFF
D: -
size: -
J: TRBJ1-1
V: TRBV25-1

DNA: TGTGCCAGCAGCCAAGATGGGCGGGGGGGCTACAATGAGCAGTTCTTC
CDR3: CASSQDGRGGYNEQFF
D: TRBD2
size: -
J: TRBJ2-1
V: TRBV3-1/TRBV3-2

DNA: TGTGCCAGCAGCAACAGGGGTGGCACAGATACGCAGTATTTT
CDR3: CASSNRGGTDTQYF
D: TRBD1
size: -
J: TRBJ2-3
V: TRBV6-5

DNA: TGTGCCAGCAGCTTAGCGGGGAAAATCAGGGACTTC
CDR3: CASSLAGKIRDF
D: -
size: once
J: TRBJ2-5
V: TRBV7-9

DNA: TGTGCCAGCAGTGTAACGGGGGGCTACACCTTC
CDR3: CASSVTGGYTF
D: -
size: -
J: TRBJ1-2
V: TRBV25-1

DNA: TGCGCCAGCAGATTGGAGACAGTAACTGAAGCTTTCTTT
CDR3: CASRLETVTEAFF
D: -
size: -
J: TRBJ1-1
V: TRBV5-1

DNA: TGCGCCAGCAGCTTGTCCGGCGGCTCCTACGAGCAGTACTTC
CDR3: CASSLSGGSYEQYF
D: -
size: -
J: TRBJ2-7
V: TRBV5-1

DNA: TGTGCCACCAGCAGAAGCGGCGGGGGCACAGATACGCAGTATTTT
CDR3: CATSRSGGGTDTQYF
D: -
size: -
J: TRBJ2-3
V: TRBV15

DNA: TGTGCCAGCAGCTCGGGGTCCGAGAGCTCCTATAATTCACCCCTCCACTTT
CDR3: CASSSGSESSYNSPLHF
D: -
size: -
J: TRBJ1-6
V: TRBV6-2/TRBV6-3

DNA: TGTGCCTGGAGGACGGGCAGGGAATCACCCCTCCACTTT
CDR3: CAWRTGRESPLHF
D: -
size: -
J: TRBJ1-6
V: TRBV30

DNA: TGTGCCAGCGGGGAGGGACCCTATGGCTACACCTTC
CDR3: CASGEGPYGYTF
D: -
size: -
J: TRBJ1-2
V: TRBV6-5

DNA: TGTGCCAGCTCCAACAGGGGGTTTTTCGAGCAGTACTTC
CDR3: CASSNRGFFEQYF
D: TRBD1
size: -
J: TRBJ2-7
V: TRBV5-4

DNA: TGTGCCAGTAGAAAATCGGGGGGCGGTAATCATGGCTACACCTTC
CDR3: CASRKSGGGNHGYTF
D: -
size: -
J: TRBJ1-2
V: TRBV19

DNA: TGTGCCAGCAGCTTAGGGGCGAGCGGGGCCCCGTACCAAGAGACCCAGTACTTC
CDR3: CASSLGASGAPYQETQYF
D: TRBD2
size: -
J: TRBJ2-5
V: TRBV7-2

DNA: TGTGCCAGCAGTAACAGGGGAACTGAAGCTTTCTTT
CDR3: CASSNRGTEAFF
D: TRBD1
size: -
J: TRBJ1-1
V: TRBV6-5

DNA: TGCGCCAGCAGCCAAGATCGGCAGGGGAACTATGGCTACACCTTC
CDR3: CASSQDRQGNYGYTF
D: -
size: few
J: TRBJ1-2
V: TRBV4-3

DNA: TGTGCCAGCAGCTTTACAAACTATGGCTACACCTTC
CDR3: CASSFTNYGYTF
D: -
size: -
J: TRBJ1-2
V: TRBV7-9

DNA: TGTGCCAGCAGTTCGGACAGGGGCCGGGGGAACACTGAAGCTTTCTTT
CDR3: CASSSDRGRGNTEAFF
D: TRBD1
size: -
J: TRBJ1-1
V: TRBV27

DNA: TGTGCCAGCAGAAGAGGGTCCGAGCAGTACTTC
CDR3: CASRRGSEQYF
D: -
size: -
J: TRBJ2-7
V: TRBV12-3/TRBV12-4

DNA: TGCAGTGCTAGAGTGCGCGAGACCCAGTACTTC
CDR3: CSARVRETQYF
D: -
size: -
J: TRBJ2-5
V: TRBV20-1

DNA: TGTGCCTGGGGAGACTCCGATACGCAGTATTTT
CDR3: CAWGDSDTQYF
D: -
size: once
J: TRBJ2-3
V: TRBV30

DNA: TGTGCCAGCAGCCTACATAGGGACAGGGGCCAGCCCCAGCATTTT
CDR3: CASSLHRDRGQPQHF
D: TRBD1
size: -
J: TRBJ1-5
V: TRBV3-1/TRBV3-2

DNA: TGTGCCAGCCATAGACCCCAGGCCCAGCAGGAGACCCAGTACTTC
CDR3: CASHRPQAQQETQYF
D: -
size: -
J: TRBJ2-5
V: TRBV6-5

DNA: TGTGCCAGCAGAACCGGGACAGGGGTTACCACCGGGGAGCTGTTTTTT
CDR3: CASRTGTGVTTGELFF
D: TRBD1
size: -
J: TRBJ2-2
V: TRBV5-5

DNA: TGTGCCAGCAGCACACAGGCGTACGAGCAGTACTTC
CDR3: CASSTQAYEQYF
D: -
size: once
J: TRBJ2-7
V: TRBV7-9

DNA: TGTGCCAGCAGTTCTGGGGACAGGGGGCAGTTGAACTATGGCTACACCTTC
CDR3: CASSSGDRGQLNYGYTF
D: TRBD1
size: -
J: TRBJ1-2
V: TRBV28

DNA: TGCGCCAGCAGCCAAGATCGGTTCGGTTCACCCCTCCACTTT
CDR3: CASSQDRFGSPLHF
D: -
size: many
J: TRBJ1-6
V: TRBV4-3

DNA: TGTGCCAGCTCATCGGGAGACAGTTTCCCTGAAGCTTTCTTT
CDR3: CASSSGDSFPEAFF
D: -
size: few
J: TRBJ1-1
V: TRBV18

DNA: TGTGCCAGCAGCCGTAGCTCCTACGAGCAGTACTTC
CDR3: CASSRSSYEQYF
D: -
size: -
J: TRBJ2-7
V: TRBV3-1/TRBV3-2

DNA: TGTGCCAGCAGTGACAGTAACTCCTACGAGCAGTACTTC
CDR3: CASSDSNSYEQYF
D: -
size: -
J: TRBJ2-7
V: TRBV7-2

DNA: TGTGCCAGCAGTTTAGGCTACTATAACACCGGGGAGCTGTTTTTT
CDR3: CASSLGYYNTGELFF
D: -
size: once
J: TRBJ2-2
V: TRBV28

DNA: TGTGCCAGCGGTCGGGAATCTACCCAGCCCCAGCATTTT
CDR3: CASGRESTQPQHF
D: -
size: -
J: TRBJ1-5
V: TRBV7-9

DNA: TGTGCCATCAGTGATCGCGGGGGCACAGATACGCAGTATTTT
CDR3: CAISDRGGTDTQYF
D: -
size: -
J: TRBJ2-3
V: TRBV10-3

DNA: TGTGCCAGCAGCGTTACCGGGACTAGCGGGGGGATCGCCTATACGCAGTATTTT
CDR3: CASSVTGTSGGIAYTQYF
D: TRBD2
size: -
J: TRBJ2-3
V: TRBV3-1/TRBV3-2

DNA: TGTGCCAGTAGTATTGGGTCTCAGGTCACTGAAGCTTTCTTT
CDR3: CASSIGSQVTEAFF
D: -
size: few
J: TRBJ1-1
V: TRBV19

DNA: TGTGCCAGCAGCCGCGACAGGCTCACTGAAGCTTTCTTT
CDR3: CASSRDRLTEAFF
D: -
size: -
J: TRBJ1-1
V: TRBV11-3

DNA: TGTGCCAGCAGCCCCCCTCTCGTGACGAGGGGGCACACAGATACGCAGTATTTT
CDR3: CASSPPLVTRGHTDTQYF
D: TRBD1
size: -
J: TRBJ2-3
V: TRBV28

DNA: TGTGCCGCCATCGTACTAGCGGGGGGGCGGAATGAGCAGTTCTTC
CDR3: CAAIVLAGGRNEQFF
D: TRBD2
size: -
J: TRBJ2-1
V: TRBV2

DNA: TGTGCCATCAGTGAGGCCGGGACAGGGGGCGGGAACACTGAAGCTTTCTTT
CDR3: CAISEAGTGGGNTEAFF
D: TRBD1
size: -
J: TRBJ1-1
V: TRBV10-3

DNA: TGCAGCGTGCCCTGGACAGGGAACACTGAAGCTTTCTTT
CDR3: CSVPWTGNTEAFF
D: TRBD1
size: -
J: TRBJ1-1
V: TRBV29-1

DNA: TGTGCCAGCAGCTCCGGGACTCACCCCTACGAGCAGTACTTC
CDR3: CASSSGTHPYEQYF
D: -
size: -
J: TRBJ2-7
V: TRBV5-6

DNA: TGTGCCAGCAGCGTAGACGGGAATTACAATGAGCAGTTCTTC
CDR3: CASSVDGNYNEQFF
D: -
size: -
J: TRBJ2-1
V: TRBV9